This TCR beta chain was retrieved from a study of post-analysis software for immune sequencing data. Study-level background: In terms of disease course, relapsing-remitting, secondary progressive and progressive-relapsing multiple sclerosis were included. The study's findings and limits: Patients with multiple sclerosis recorded significantly lower normalized Chao1 diversity than controls, the study found. Roughly five TRBV segments, including TRBV5-6, TRBV5-1 and TRBV20-1, were more frequent in patients than controls. Samples from a shared batch, those prepared together, strongly co-clustered by F measure.

V lost 5 bases and J lost 4; bases outside the gene matches: 6. Germline V gives CDR1 LNHNV, CDR2 YYDKDF (reference sequence). The CDR3 consists of 15 residues. Researchers reported that TCR beta cDNA libraries carried unique molecular identifiers. TCRdb re-analysed the PCR reads in MiXCR, keeping a single row per CDR3 protein. Among about half a million distinct CDR3 sequences listed, around a third were seen once. This clonotype was observed a handful of times. Its antigen is unidentified. The chain combines TRBV15 with TRBJ2-3, with 10 bases aligning to TRBD2. Specimen: blood. The clonotype was recovered from a girl aged 2-17 years with multiple sclerosis. CDR3 nucleotides: TGTGCCACCAGCCTTGCAGCGGGGGGGGCAGATACGCAGTATTTT. Translating it yields CATSLAAGGADTQYF.